This TCR beta chain was captured by sequencing in a study of EBV T-cell therapy then PD-1 blockade in nasopharyngeal carcinoma. V dropped 3 bases and J dropped 2; count of bases not matched to a gene: 4. The CDR3 sequence is 18 residues long. CDR1 is LGHNA and CDR2 is YSLEER in the germline V gene. Treatment: AdE1-LMPpoly-expanded autologous EBV-specific T-cell therapy followed by anti-PD-1 nivolumab. Notes on this clone: As yet, its antigen is unknown.

The assay was immunoSEQ multiplex PCR, and TCRdb's table has in-frame clones only and misses some. Counted here are around 13,000 clones, under 90% occurring once; the ten biggest clones make up 32%. Sequencing was performed on CD8+ T cells from blood, taken at day 105 from a patient whose treatment included autologous EBV-specific T cells and nivolumab. The chain carries TRBV4-3 and TRBJ2-2, with TRBD2 matching 15 bases. The sequence came from a man between 35 and 55 years old with nasopharyngeal carcinoma. CDR3 protein: CASSQRTSGGVNTGELFF. The CDR3, as DNA: TGCGCCAGCAGCCAGCGGACTAGCGGGGGGGTAAACACCGGGGAGCTGTTTTTT.